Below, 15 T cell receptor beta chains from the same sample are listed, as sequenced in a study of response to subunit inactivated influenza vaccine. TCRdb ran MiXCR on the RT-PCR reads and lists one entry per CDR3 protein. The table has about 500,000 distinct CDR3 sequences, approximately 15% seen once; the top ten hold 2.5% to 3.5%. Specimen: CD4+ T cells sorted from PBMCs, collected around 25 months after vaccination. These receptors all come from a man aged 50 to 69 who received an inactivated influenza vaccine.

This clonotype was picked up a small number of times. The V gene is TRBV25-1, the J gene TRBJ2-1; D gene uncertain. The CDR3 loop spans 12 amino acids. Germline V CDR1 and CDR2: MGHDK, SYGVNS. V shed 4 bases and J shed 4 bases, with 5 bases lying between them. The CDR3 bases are TGTGCCAGCAGTGGGCCTTACAATGAGCAGTTCTTC. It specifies CASSGPYNEQFF.

CDR3 in DNA: TGTGCCAGCAGTTTAGCGACAATAACCTACAATGAGCAGTTCTTC. It specifies CASSLATITYNEQFF. The chain combines TRBV12-3 or TRBV12-4 with TRBJ2-1; D remains unclear. Trimming removed 0 bases from V and 2 bases from J, with 8 bases in between. This CDR3 is built from 15 residues.

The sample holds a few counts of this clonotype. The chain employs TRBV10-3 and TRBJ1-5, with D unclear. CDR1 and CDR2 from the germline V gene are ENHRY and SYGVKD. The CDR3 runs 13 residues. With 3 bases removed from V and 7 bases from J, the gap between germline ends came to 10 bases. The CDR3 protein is CAISDGQHQPQHF. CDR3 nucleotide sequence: TGTGCCATCAGTGATGGGCAGCACCAGCCCCAGCATTTT.

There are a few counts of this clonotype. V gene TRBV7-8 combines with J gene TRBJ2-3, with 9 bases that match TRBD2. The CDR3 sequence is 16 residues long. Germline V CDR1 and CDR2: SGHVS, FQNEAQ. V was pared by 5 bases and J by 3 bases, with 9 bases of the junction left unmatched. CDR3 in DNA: TGTGCCAGCAGCACCTTAGCGGGAGTGCGTACAGATACGCAGTATTTT. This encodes CASSTLAGVRTDTQYF.

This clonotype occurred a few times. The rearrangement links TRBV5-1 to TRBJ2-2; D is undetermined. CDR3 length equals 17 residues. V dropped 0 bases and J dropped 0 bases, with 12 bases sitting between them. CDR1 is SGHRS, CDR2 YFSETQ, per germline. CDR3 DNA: TGCGCCAGCAGCTTGGCCGGTCTTAGGGCGAACACCGGGGAGCTGTTTTTT. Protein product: CASSLAGLRANTGELFF.

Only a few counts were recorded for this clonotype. In nucleotides, the CDR3 is TGTGCCAGCGGCCTAAACGGCCCCTACGAGCAGTACTTC. This gives the protein CASGLNGPYEQYF. The chain has TRBV6-1 and TRBJ2-7; D unclear. V was clipped by 8 bases and J by 2 bases, with 13 bases between them. The length of the CDR3 is 13 residues. The V gene's germline CDR1 is MNHNS and CDR2 SASEGT.

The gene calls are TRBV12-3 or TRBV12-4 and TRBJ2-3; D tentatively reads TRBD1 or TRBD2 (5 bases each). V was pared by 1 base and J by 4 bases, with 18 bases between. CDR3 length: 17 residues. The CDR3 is CASSLGGGLRAADTQYF. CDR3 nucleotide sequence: TGTGCCAGCAGTTTAGGGGGCGGGCTCCGAGCGGCAGATACGCAGTATTTT.

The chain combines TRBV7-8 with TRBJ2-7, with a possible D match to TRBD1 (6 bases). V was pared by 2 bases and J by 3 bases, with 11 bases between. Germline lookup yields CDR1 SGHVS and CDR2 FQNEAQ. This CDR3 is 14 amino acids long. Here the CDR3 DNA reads TGTGCCAGCAGCTTAAGGGGGTCGTACTACGAGCAGTACTTC. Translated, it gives CASSLRGSYYEQYF.

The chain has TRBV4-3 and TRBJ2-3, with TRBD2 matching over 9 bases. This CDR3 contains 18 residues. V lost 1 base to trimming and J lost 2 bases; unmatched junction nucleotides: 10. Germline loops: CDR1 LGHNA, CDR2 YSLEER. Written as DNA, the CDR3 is TGCGCCAGCAGCCAAGGGATTCAGCGGGGGGCCTACACAGATACGCAGTATTTT. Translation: CASSQGIQRGAYTDTQYF.

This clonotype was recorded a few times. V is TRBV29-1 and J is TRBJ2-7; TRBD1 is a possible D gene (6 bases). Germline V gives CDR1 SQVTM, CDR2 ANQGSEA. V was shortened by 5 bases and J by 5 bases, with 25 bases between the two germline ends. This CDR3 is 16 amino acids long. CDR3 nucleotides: TGCAGCGTTTCAGATCCGACAATACAGGGAACCCACGAGCAGTACTTC. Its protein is CSVSDPTIQGTHEQYF.

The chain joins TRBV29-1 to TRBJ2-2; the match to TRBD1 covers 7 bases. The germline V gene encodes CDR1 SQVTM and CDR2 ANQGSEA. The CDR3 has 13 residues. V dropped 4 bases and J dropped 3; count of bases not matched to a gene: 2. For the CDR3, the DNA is TGCAGCGTTGGACAGGGCCACACCGGGGAGCTGTTTTTT. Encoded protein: CSVGQGHTGELFF.

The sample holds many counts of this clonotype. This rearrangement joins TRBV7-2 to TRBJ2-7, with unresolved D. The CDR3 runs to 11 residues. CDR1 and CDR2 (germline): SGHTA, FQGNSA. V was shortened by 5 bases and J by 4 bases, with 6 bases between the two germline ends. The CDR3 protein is CASSEKYEQYF. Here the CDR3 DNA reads TGTGCCAGCAGCGAAAAGTACGAGCAGTACTTC.

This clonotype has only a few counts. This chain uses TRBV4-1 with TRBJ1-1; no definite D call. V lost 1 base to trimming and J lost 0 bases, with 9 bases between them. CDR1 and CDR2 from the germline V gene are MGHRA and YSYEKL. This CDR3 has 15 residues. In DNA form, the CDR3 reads TGCGCCAGCAGCCAAGGAAAAGGATTGAACACTGAAGCTTTCTTT. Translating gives CASSQGKGLNTEAFF.

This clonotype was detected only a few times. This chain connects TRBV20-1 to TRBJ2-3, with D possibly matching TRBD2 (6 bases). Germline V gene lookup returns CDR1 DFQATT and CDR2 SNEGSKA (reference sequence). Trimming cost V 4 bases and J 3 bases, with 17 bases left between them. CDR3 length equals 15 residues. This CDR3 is CSATRLERTTDTQYF. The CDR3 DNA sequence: TGCAGTGCTACGAGACTAGAACGGACGACAGATACGCAGTATTTT.

In DNA form, the CDR3 reads TGTGCCAGCAGTTACTCGAACCTGAACACTGAAGCTTTCTTT. Its translation is CASSYSNLNTEAFF. This chain links TRBV6-2 or TRBV6-3 with TRBJ1-1; D gene ambiguous. The CDR3 runs 14 residues. In germline, CDR1 is MNHEY, CDR2 SVGEGT. Trimming took 0 bases from V and 0 from J, leaving 5 bases between them.